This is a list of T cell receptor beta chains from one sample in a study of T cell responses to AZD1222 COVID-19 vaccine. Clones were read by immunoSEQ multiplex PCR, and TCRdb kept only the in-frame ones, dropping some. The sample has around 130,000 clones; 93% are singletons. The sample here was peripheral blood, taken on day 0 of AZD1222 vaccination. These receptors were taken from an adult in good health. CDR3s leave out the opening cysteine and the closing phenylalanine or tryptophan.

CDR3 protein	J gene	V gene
SARGFYGYT	TRBJ1-2	TRBV20-1
ASSPGQGWSGYT	TRBJ1-2	TRBV18
ASSPTGTDNYGYT	TRBJ1-2	TRBV18
ASSRAFAGEGGTQY	TRBJ2-5	TRBV5-4
ASSYPGTVSGEQY	TRBJ2-7	TRBV28
ASSPTLLGGTGNTIY	TRBJ1-3	TRBV28
ASSGTSGSSSNEQF	TRBJ2-1	TRBV5-1
ASSQLTYGYT	TRBJ1-2	TRBV28
ASSFGTGDEKLF	TRBJ1-4	TRBV27
ASNPQGGFSTEAF	TRBJ1-1	TRBV5-1
ASRMTTNEQF	TRBJ2-1	TRBV28
ASSSGRSGIYEQY	TRBJ2-7	TRBV28
ASSPRRTEKLF	TRBJ1-4	TRBV28
ASSQATGVYGYT	TRBJ1-2	TRBV4-1
ASSGGQLNTEAF	TRBJ1-1	TRBV28
ASSLEWTETQY	TRBJ2-5	TRBV11-3
ASSSGQENIQY	TRBJ2-4	TRBV7-3
AWSERTGPLH	TRBJ1-6	TRBV30